Shown below are 6 T cell receptor beta chains from a single sample sequenced in a study of hypomethylating agent response in myelodysplastic syndrome. Only in-frame clones appear in the TCRdb table, and some are missing; sequencing was by immunoSEQ multiplex PCR. The sample lists some 3,700 clones; approximately 86% were seen once. The material was bone marrow, obtained before or after starting hypomethylating agent treatment for myelodysplastic syndrome (not recorded which). The source is a human donor with myelodysplastic syndrome.

By its share, this clone is large (0.1 to 1%). The chain is built from TRBV7-2 and TRBJ2-1, with 8 bases identical to TRBD2. CDR3 length: 15 amino acids. The ends lost 8 bases at V and 7 bases at J; junction bases unmatched: 13. Germline V gene lookup returns CDR1 SGHTA and CDR2 FQGNSA. CDR3 amino acids: CASQHTAGVKNEQFF. For the CDR3, the DNA is TGTGCCAGCCAACATACAGCGGGAGTTAAGAATGAGCAGTTCTTC.

This chain connects TRBV19 to TRBJ2-5, with D uncertain. Trimming pared 2 bases from V and 2 bases from J, leaving 6 bases between. Germline V gene data show CDR1 as LNHDA and CDR2 as SQIVND (reference sequence). The CDR3 is 13 amino acids. As DNA, the CDR3 is TGTGCCAGTAGTATACTTCATCAAGAGACCCAGTACTTC. Its protein is CASSILHQETQYF.

V gene TRBV7-2 combines with J gene TRBJ2-1; 7 positions agree with TRBD2. Germline lookup yields CDR1 SGHTA and CDR2 FQGNSA. The CDR3 contains 14 residues. Trimming at V came to 5 bases and at J to 11 bases, leaving 12 bases not matched to a gene. The CDR3 nucleotides read TGTGCCAGCAGCCTTGGAAGCGGGACTTCTCAGCAGTTCTTC. Its translation: CASSLGSGTSQQFF. The whole variable domain, filled in from reference TRBV7-2 and TRBJ2-1, reads GAGVSQSPSNKVTEKGKDVELRCDPISGHTALYWYRQSLGQGLEFLIYFQGNSAPDKSGLPSDRFSAERTGGSVSTLTIQRTQQEDSAVYLCASSLGSGTSQQFFGPGTRLTVL.

V usage is TRBV11-2 and J usage is TRBJ1-1, with TRBD1 matching 8 bases. This CDR3 spans 15 amino acids. The germline CDR1 and CDR2 sequences are SGHAT and FQNNGV. Losses at the gene ends were 5 bases for V and 1 base for J; bases not matched to a gene: 6. CDR3 in amino acids: CASSPGQGGNTEAFF. CDR3 nucleotide sequence: TGTGCCAGCAGCCCTGGACAGGGAGGGAACACTGAAGCTTTCTTT.

The rearrangement links TRBV9 to TRBJ2-3; 7 nucleotides agree with TRBD2. CDR3 length equals 15 residues. V shed 3 bases, J shed 3 bases, and the junction held 7 bases outside the gene matches. Germline V lookup: CDR1 SGDLS, CDR2 YYNGEE. The chain's CDR3 is CASSETDGGTDTQYF. In DNA form, the CDR3 reads TGTGCCAGCAGCGAGACGGACGGGGGGACAGATACGCAGTATTTT.

The chain has TRBV18 and TRBJ1-1, with D perhaps TRBD1 (5 bases). CDR3 length equals 13 residues. Trimming pared 4 bases from V and 7 bases from J, leaving 13 bases between. CDR1 is KGHSH, CDR2 LQKENI, per germline. CDR3 in DNA: TGTGCCAGCTCACTAGAATTGGGGCGTGAAGCTTTCTTT. It translates to CASSLELGREAFF.